This entry features one T cell receptor (beta chain) sequence. The antigen this receptor binds is unknown. Base qualities are not recorded, but no much larger clone differs from it by a single base. According to the germline V gene, CDR1 reads SGHTS and CDR2 reads YDEGEE. The CDR3 runs 16 residues from the cysteine to the phenylalanine. Just the 48-base CDR3 DNA is kept, in frame starting at base 1. V loses 4 bases, J loses 4 bases, and the germline ends lie 17 bases apart. The data are from a study of OX40 agonist ivuxolimab in advanced cancers. Looking at the study overall: The costimulatory receptor OX40 (CD134) was targeted by ivuxolimab, a fully human IgG2 agonistic monoclonal antibody. Peripheral TCRbeta sequencing was intended to test whether TCR sequence diversity was altered and clonal T-cell expansion was caused by ivuxolimab. The paper reports the monotherapy dose-escalation portion (N ≈ 50 patients) of the phase I ivuxolimab trial. Intravenous ivuxolimab was administered to patients every 2 weeks at six dose levels: 0.01, 0.1, 0.3, 1.5, 3 and 10 mg/kg. Partial responses were achieved by three dose-escalation patients, of whom one had hepatocellular carcinoma and two had cutaneous melanoma. The dose-escalation cohort was about 83% male with a mean age of approximately 60 years, ranging from roughly 20 to 80. Patients were allowed to have had prior anti-PD-1, anti-PD-L1 or anti-CTLA-4 therapy, and approximately 40% of the dose-escalation patients had previously received checkpoint inhibitors. Of the 50 to 55 patients in dose escalation, some 19 had hepatocellular carcinoma, around 15 had melanoma, 9 had renal cell carcinoma and 9 had head and neck cancer. Broader findings and caveats from the paper: The antigen specificity of the clonally expanded peripheral T cells was not determined. In partial responders in the 0.1-3.0 mg/kg groups, normalized peripheral clonal expansion was found to be among the lowest, especially among CD8+ T cells. Low levels of normalized T-cell clonal expansion were also seen in some nonresponding patients. Clonal expansion of both CD4+ and CD8+ blood T cells was observed from baseline to week 6 at doses 0.1 to 3.0 mg/kg. After ivuxolimab, more expanded clones were found on average in CD8+ T cells than in CD4+ T cells.

Patients with a history of autoimmune disease or receiving systemic immunosuppression were excluded from the trial. Peripheral blood for TCR sequencing was drawn from every dose cohort at baseline, at cycle 4 day 1 and at cycle 7 day 1. Samples came from an open-label, multicenter, first-in-human phase I dose-escalation trial of ivuxolimab. Adults with locally advanced or metastatic head and neck squamous cell, hepatocellular, melanoma or renal cell carcinoma were enrolled in the trial. Before TCR sequencing, CD4+ T cells and CD8+ T cells were sorted from peripheral blood as separate populations. For sequencing of the TCRbeta CDR3 region, genomic DNA was extracted from the sorted cells. The immunoSEQ Assay was used for sequencing of TCRbeta CDR3 regions. TCRdb limited this immuneACCESS table to in-frame rearrangements with V and J called. A share of clones is missing; checked studies link under half to unresolved V genes, and the rest is unexplained. The sample table contains approximately 47,000 clones; only one count was recorded for approximately 87% of them. Under 13% of the sample lies in the top ten.

The sequence links TRBV5-8 to TRBJ2-2, with TRBD1 tentatively as D gene (6 bases match). This clonotype was sampled from an adult with an advanced solid tumor such as melanoma, head and neck, liver or kidney cancer. The sequencing here drew on CD4+ or CD8+ T cells sorted from blood, taken in a trial of the OX40 agonist ivuxolimab. In nucleotide form, the sequence is TGTGCCAGCAGCCAAAGTGGGGGCTCGGGCACCGGGGAGCTGTTTTTT. Its coded protein is CASSQSGGSGTGELFF.